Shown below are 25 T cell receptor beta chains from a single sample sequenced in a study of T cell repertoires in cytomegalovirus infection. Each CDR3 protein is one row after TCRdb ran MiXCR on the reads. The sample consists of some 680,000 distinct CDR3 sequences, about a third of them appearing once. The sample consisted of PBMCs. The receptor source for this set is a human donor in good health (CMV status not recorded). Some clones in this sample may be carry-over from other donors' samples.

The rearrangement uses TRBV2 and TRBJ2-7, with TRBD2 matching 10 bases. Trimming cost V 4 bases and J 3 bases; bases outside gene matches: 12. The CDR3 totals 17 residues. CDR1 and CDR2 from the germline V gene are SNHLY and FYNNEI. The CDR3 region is CASSGGTSGRAFYEQYF. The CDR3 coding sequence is TGTGCCAGCAGTGGAGGTACCAGCGGGAGGGCCTTCTACGAGCAGTACTTC.

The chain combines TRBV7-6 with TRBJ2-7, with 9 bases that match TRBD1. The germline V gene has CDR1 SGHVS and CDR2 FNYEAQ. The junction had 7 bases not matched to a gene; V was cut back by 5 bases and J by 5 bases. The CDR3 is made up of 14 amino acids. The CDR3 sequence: CASSLRDREDEQYF. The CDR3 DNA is TGTGCCAGCAGCCTCCGGGACAGGGAGGACGAGCAGTACTTC.

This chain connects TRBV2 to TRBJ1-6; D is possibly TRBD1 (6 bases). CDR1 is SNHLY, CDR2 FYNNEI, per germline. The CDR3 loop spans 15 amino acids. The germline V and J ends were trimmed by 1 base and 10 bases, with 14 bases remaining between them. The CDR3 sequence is CASSEDRVIRSPLHF. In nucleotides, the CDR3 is TGTGCCAGCAGTGAAGACAGGGTAATAAGGTCACCCCTCCACTTT. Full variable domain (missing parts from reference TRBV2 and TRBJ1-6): EPEVTQTPSHQVTQMGQEVILRCVPISNHLYFYWYRQILGQKVEFLVSFYNNEISEKSEIFDDQFSVERPDGSNFTLKIRSTKLEDSAMYFCASSEDRVIRSPLHFGNGTRLTVT.

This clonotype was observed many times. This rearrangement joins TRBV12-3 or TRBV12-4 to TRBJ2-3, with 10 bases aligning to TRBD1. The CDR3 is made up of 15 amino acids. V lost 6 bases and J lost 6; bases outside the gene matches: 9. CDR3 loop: CASSKTGGAGDTQYF. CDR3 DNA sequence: TGTGCCAGCAGCAAGACAGGGGGCGCAGGGGATACGCAGTATTTT.

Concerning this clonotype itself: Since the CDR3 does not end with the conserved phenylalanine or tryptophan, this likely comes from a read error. The CDR3 DNA is TGTGCCAGCAGTCCGAAATCAGGGGCTGGGGCCAACGTCCTGACTTTA. Protein: CASSPKSGAGANVLTL. V is TRBV12-3 or TRBV12-4 and J is TRBJ2-6; D may be TRBD1 (6 bases). Trimming took 5 bases from V and 2 from J, leaving 13 bases between them. The CDR3 is made up of 16 amino acids.

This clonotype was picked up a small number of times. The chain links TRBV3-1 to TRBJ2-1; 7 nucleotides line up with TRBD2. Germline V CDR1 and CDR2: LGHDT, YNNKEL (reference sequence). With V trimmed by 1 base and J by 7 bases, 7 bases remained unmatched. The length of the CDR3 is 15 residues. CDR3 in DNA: TGTGCCAGCAGCCAAGGGCTAGCGGCCGGGAATGAGCAGTTCTTC. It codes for CASSQGLAAGNEQFF.

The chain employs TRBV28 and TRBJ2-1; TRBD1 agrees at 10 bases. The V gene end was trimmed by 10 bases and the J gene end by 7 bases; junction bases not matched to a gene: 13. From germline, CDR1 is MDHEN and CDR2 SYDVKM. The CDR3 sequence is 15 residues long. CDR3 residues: CATSEDRGRWNEQFF. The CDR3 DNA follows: TGTGCCACCTCCGAAGACAGGGGGCGCTGGAATGAGCAGTTCTTC. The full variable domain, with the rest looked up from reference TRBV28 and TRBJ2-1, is DVKVTQSSRYLVKRTGEKVFLECVQDMDHENMFWYRQDPGLGLRLIYFSYDVKMKEKGDIPEGYSVSREKKERFSLILESASTNQTSMYLCATSEDRGRWNEQFFGPGTRLTVL.

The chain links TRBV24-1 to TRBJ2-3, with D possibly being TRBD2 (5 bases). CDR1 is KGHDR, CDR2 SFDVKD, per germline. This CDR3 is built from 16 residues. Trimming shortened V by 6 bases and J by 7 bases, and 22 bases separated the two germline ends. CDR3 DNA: TGTGCCACCAGTCATGCTGGGCAGAGGGTTCAAAATACGCAGTATTTT. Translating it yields CATSHAGQRVQNTQYF.

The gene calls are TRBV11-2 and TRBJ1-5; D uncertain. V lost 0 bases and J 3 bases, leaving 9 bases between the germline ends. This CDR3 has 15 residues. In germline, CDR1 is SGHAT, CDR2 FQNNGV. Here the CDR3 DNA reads TGTGCCAGCAGCTTAGATGCGGGTACCAATCAGCCCCAGCATTTT. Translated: CASSLDAGTNQPQHF.

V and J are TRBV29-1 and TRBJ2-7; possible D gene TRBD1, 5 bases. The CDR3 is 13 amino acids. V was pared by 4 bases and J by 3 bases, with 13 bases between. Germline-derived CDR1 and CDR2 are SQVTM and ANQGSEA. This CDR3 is CSVGVQGRYEQYF. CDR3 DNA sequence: TGCAGCGTTGGGGTGCAGGGTCGCTACGAGCAGTACTTC.

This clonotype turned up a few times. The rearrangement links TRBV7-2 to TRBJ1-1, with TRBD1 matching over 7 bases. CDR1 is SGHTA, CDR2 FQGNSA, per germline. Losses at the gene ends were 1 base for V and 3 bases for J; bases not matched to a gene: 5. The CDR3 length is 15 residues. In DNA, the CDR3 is TGTGCCAGCAGCTTAGAGCCAGGGGGGTACACTGAAGCTTTCTTT. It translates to CASSLEPGGYTEAFF.

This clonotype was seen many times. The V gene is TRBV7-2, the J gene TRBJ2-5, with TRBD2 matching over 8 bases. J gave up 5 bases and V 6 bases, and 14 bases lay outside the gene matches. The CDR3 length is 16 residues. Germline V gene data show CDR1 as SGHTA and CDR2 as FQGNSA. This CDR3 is CASSPSGSSRGETQYF. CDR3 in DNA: TGTGCCAGCAGTCCCAGCGGGAGCAGTCGTGGGGAGACCCAGTACTTC.

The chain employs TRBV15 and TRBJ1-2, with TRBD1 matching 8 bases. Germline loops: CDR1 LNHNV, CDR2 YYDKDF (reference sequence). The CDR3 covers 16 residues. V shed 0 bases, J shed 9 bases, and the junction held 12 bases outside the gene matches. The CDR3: CATSRDPRGTGVSYTF. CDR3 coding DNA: TGTGCCACCAGCAGAGACCCGAGGGGGACAGGTGTTAGCTACACCTTC.

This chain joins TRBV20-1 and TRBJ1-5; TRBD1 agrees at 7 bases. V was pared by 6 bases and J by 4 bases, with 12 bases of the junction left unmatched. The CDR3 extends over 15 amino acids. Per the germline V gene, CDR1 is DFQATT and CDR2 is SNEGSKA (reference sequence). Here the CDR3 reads CSANRGNNGNQPQHF. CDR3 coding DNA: TGCAGTGCGAACAGGGGAAATAATGGTAATCAGCCCCAGCATTTT.

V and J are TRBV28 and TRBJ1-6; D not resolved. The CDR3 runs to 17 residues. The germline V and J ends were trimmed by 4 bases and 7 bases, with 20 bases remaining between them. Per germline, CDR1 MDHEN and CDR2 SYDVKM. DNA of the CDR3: TGTGCCAGCAGTTCCCATTGGGCGGTAGGGATCAATTCACCCCTCCACTTT. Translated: CASSSHWAVGINSPLHF.

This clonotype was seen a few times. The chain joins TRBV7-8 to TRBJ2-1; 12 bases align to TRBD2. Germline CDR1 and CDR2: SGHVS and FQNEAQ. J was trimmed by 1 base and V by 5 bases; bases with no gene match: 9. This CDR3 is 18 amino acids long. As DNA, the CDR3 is TGTGCCAGCAGCCAAAGCGCACTAGCGGGGGGATCCTACAATGAGCAGTTCTTC. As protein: CASSQSALAGGSYNEQFF.

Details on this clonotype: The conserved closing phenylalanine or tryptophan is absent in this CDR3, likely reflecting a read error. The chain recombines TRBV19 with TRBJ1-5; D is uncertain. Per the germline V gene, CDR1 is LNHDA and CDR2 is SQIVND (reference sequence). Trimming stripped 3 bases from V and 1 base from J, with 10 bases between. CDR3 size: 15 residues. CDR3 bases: TGTGCCAGTAGTATGGTGGGCCAAAGCAATCAGCCCCAGCATCTT. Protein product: CASSMVGQSNQPQHL.

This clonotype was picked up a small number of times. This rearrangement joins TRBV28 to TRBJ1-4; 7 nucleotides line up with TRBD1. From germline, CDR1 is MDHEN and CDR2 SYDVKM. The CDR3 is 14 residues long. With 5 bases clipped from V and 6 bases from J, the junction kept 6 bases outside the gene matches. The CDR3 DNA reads TGTGCCAGCAGTGGGGACAGTTTTGATGAAAAACTGTTTTTT. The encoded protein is CASSGDSFDEKLFF. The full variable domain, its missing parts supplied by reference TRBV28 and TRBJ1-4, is DVKVTQSSRYLVKRTGEKVFLECVQDMDHENMFWYRQDPGLGLRLIYFSYDVKMKEKGDIPEGYSVSREKKERFSLILESASTNQTSMYLCASSGDSFDEKLFFGSGTQLSVL.

CDR3: CASSQDRAVRGSPLHF. CDR3 in DNA: TGTGCCAGCAGTCAAGACAGGGCGGTTAGGGGCTCACCCCTCCACTTT. The rearrangement uses TRBV6-6 and TRBJ1-6; 7 nucleotides match TRBD1. Germline trimming cut 5 bases from V and 10 bases from J; bases unmatched to any gene: 14. Germline CDR1 MNHNY, CDR2 SVGAGI (reference sequence). There are 16 residues in the CDR3.

CDR3 residues: CASSLQGGGEKLFF. The CDR3 DNA sequence: TGTGCCAGCAGTCTACAGGGAGGGGGAGAAAAACTGTTTTTT. The chain has TRBV12-3 or TRBV12-4 and TRBJ1-4, with a possible D match to TRBD1 (6 bases). This CDR3 has 14 residues. Trimming stripped 5 bases from V and 8 bases from J, with 15 bases between.

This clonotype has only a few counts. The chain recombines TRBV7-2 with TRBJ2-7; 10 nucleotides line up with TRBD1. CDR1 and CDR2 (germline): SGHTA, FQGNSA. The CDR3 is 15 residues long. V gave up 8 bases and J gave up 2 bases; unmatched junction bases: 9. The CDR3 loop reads CASATAGTGAYEQYF. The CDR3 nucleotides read TGTGCCAGCGCGACGGCCGGGACAGGGGCCTACGAGCAGTACTTC.

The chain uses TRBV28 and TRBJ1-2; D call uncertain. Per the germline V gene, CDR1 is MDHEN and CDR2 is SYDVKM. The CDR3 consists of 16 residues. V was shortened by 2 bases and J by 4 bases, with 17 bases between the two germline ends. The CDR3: CASSLNGSGKVYGYTF. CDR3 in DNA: TGTGCCAGCAGTTTAAACGGTTCGGGGAAGGTCTATGGCTACACCTTC.

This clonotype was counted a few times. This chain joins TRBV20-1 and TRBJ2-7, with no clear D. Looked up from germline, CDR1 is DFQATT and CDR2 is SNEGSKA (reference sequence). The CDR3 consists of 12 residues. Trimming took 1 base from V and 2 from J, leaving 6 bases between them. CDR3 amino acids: CSARGQTYEQYF. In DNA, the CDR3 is TGCAGTGCTAGAGGCCAAACCTACGAGCAGTACTTC.

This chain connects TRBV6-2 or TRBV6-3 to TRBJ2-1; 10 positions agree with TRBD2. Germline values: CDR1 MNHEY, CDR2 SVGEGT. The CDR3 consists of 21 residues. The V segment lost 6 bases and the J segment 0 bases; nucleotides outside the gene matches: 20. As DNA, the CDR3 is TGTGCCAGCAGACCCGCTCCCGGGACTAGCGTAACTTCCCTCTCCTACAATGAGCAGTTCTTC. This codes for CASRPAPGTSVTSLSYNEQFF.

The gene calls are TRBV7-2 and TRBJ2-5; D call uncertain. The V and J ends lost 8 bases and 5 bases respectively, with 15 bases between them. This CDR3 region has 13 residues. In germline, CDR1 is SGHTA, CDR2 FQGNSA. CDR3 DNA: TGTGCCAGCGAGCCAGACGGTATGGAGACCCAGTACTTC. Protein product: CASEPDGMETQYF.